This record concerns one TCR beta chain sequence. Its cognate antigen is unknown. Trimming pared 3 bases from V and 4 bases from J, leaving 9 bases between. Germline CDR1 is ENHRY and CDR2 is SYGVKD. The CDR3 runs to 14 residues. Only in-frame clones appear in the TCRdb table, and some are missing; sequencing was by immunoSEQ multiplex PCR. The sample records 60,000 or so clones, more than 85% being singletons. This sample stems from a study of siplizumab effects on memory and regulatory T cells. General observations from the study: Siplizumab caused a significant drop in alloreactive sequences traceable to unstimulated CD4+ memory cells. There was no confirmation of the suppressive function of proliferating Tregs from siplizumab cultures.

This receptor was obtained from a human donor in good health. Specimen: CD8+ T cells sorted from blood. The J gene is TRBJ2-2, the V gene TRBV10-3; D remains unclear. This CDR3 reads CAISDPGSTGELFF. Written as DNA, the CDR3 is TGTGCCATCAGTGATCCCGGGTCCACCGGGGAGCTGTTTTTT.